The rows below give T cell receptor beta chains drawn from one sample of a study of blood T cell repertoires in COVID-19. TCRdb keeps only in-frame clones here, not all; method: immunoSEQ multiplex PCR. The table shows roughly 290,000 clones, with around 89% occurring only once. The sample consisted of peripheral blood. These receptors were taken from a man aged 30 to 39 with acute or convalescent COVID-19. The CDR3 runs from the conserved cysteine through the conserved F or W. Fields, in order: J gene, V gene, D gene, clone size, CDR3 length, CDR3 DNA, CDR3 protein. D genes are given only for firm matches. The listing skips clone size in some rows; elsewhere it reads once, few, many or a size class.

TRBJ1-1 TRBV2 . . 13 TGTGCCAGCATCATGGAGGGAGGCACTGAAGCTTTCTTT CASIMEGGTEAFF
TRBJ2-3 TRBV7-8 TRBD2 . 13 TGTGCCAGCAGCCAAGCGGGAGGGGATACGCAGTATTTT CASSQAGGDTQYF
TRBJ1-6 TRBV28 . . 14 TGTGCCAGCAGTTTACGGACAGACTATTCACCCCTCCACTTT CASSLRTDYSPLHF
TRBJ1-2 TRBV4-1 . . 17 TGCGCCAGCAGCCAAGTTCTCTTGGGCCGCACTAACTATGGCTACACCTTC CASSQVLLGRTNYGYTF
TRBJ2-1 TRBV6-4 . . 16 TGTGCCAGCAGCAAGACAGACGGCAGGGCCTACAATGAGCAGTTCTTC CASSKTDGRAYNEQFF
TRBJ2-7 TRBV6-1 . . 15 TGTGCCAGCAGTGAAGTACAGGGTATTCTCGACGAGCAGTACTTC CASSEVQGILDEQYF
TRBJ1-6 TRBV2 . . 15 TGTGCCAGCTTAGCACAGGGCCCGAATAATTCACCCCTCCACTTT CASLAQGPNNSPLHF
TRBJ2-1 TRBV2 TRBD2 . 15 TGTGCCAGCAGCTACCGCTCCGGGACTATTAATGAGCAGTTCTTC CASSYRSGTINEQFF
TRBJ2-7 TRBV2 TRBD2 . 13 TGTGCCAGCAGTTGGACTAGCACGAACGAGCAGTACTTC CASSWTSTNEQYF
TRBJ2-7 TRBV6-5 TRBD1 . 15 TGTGCCAGCAGTATTGTGACAGGGGGTATCCACGAGCAGTACTTC CASSIVTGGIHEQYF
TRBJ2-2 TRBV4-2 . . 13 TGTGCCAGCAGCCAAATTCTATCCGGGGAGCTGTTTTTT CASSQILSGELFF
TRBJ1-1 TRBV7-3 TRBD1 . 17 TGTGCCAGCAGCCCTACCGGGACAGGGGACTTGAACACTGAAGCTTTCTTT CASSPTGTGDLNTEAFF
TRBJ1-1 TRBV2 . once 13 TGTGCCAGCAGGGGGTACGGGGTCACTGAAGCTTTCTTT CASRGYGVTEAFF
TRBJ2-2 TRBV24-1 . . 14 TGTGCCACCAGTGCAGCGGGTTACACCGGGGAGCTGTTTTTT CATSAAGYTGELFF
TRBJ2-3 TRBV2 TRBD2 . 19 TGTGCCAGCAGTGAAGCATGGACTAGCGGAACCAGATCCACAGATACGCAGTATTTT CASSEAWTSGTRSTDTQYF
TRBJ2-2 TRBV24-1 . . 15 TGTGCCACCAGTGATTCAGGACAGATTGACGGGGAGCTGTTTTTT CATSDSGQIDGELFF
TRBJ2-7 TRBV5-1 TRBD2 . 14 TGCGCCAGCAGCTTGACTAGCGGGGTCCAGGAGCAGTACTTC CASSLTSGVQEQYF
TRBJ1-5 TRBV5-5 . . 15 TGTGCCAGCAGCTTGACGAGAGGAATAGGTCAGCCCCAGCATTTT CASSLTRGIGQPQHF
TRBJ1-2 TRBV6-1 . . 14 TGTGCCAGCAGTGAAGGGGGGCGGGTCTATGGCTACACCTTC CASSEGGRVYGYTF
TRBJ2-1 TRBV6-6 . . 11 TGTGCCATCTCAGGATTTGATGAGCAGTTCTTC CAISGFDEQFF
TRBJ1-1 TRBV6-1 . once 15 TGTGCCAGCAGTGACCCCGAGACAGAGAACACTGAAGCTTTCTTT CASSDPETENTEAFF
TRBJ2-3 TRBV6-2/TRBV6-3 TRBD2 . 15 TGTGCCAGCAGTTACTTAGCGGGAGCGGTAGATACGCAGTATTTT CASSYLAGAVDTQYF
TRBJ1-3 TRBV4-1 . . 15 TGCGCCAGCAGCCAAGTCAAACAGAAAGGAAACACCATATATTTT CASSQVKQKGNTIYF
TRBJ1-2 TRBV30 TRBD1 . 15 TGTGCCTGGAGTGTTGAGACAGGGAGAAACTATGGCTACACCTTC CAWSVETGRNYGYTF
TRBJ1-1 TRBV5-1 . few 14 TGCGCCAGCAGCCCCGGGACTGGGAACACTGAAGCTTTCTTT CASSPGTGNTEAFF
TRBJ2-7 TRBV21-1 . . 16 TGTGCCAGCAGTTCTCCTCTAGCGGGATCCTCCTACGAGCAGTACTTC CASSSPLAGSSYEQYF
TRBJ1-6 TRBV19 . once 14 TGTGCCAGTAATCAGGGGCTTTATAATTCACCCCTCCACTTT CASNQGLYNSPLHF
TRBJ1-2 TRBV24-1 . . 14 TGTGCCACCAGTGATGCCGGACAGCTCTATGGCTACACCTTC CATSDAGQLYGYTF
TRBJ2-7 TRBV11-2 TRBD2 . 15 TGTGCCAGCAGCTTAGAGTTTAGCGGGAGATACGAGCAGTACTTC CASSLEFSGRYEQYF
TRBJ1-4 TRBV5-4 . . 15 TGTGCCAGCAGCCTCGGACAGAGCCCTAATGAAAAACTGTTTTTT CASSLGQSPNEKLFF
TRBJ1-1 TRBV5-1 . . 13 TGCGCCAGCAACGACAGGAGCAACACTGAAGCTTTCTTT CASNDRSNTEAFF
TRBJ2-1 TRBV2 . . 13 TGTGCCAGCAGTACATTACAGGGCAATGAGCAGTTCTTC CASSTLQGNEQFF
TRBJ2-2 TRBV5-4 TRBD2 once 16 TGTGCCAGCAGCATAGGACTAGCGGTCAACACCGGGGAGCTGTTTTTT CASSIGLAVNTGELFF
TRBJ1-2 TRBV28 . . 19 TGTGCCAGCAGACCCCGCAAGATACAGGGTACCCCGCTTAGGAATGGCTACACCTTC CASRPRKIQGTPLRNGYTF
TRBJ1-1 TRBV5-4 . . 14 TGTGCCAGCAGCTCCCCCACAGGGAACACTGAAGCTTTCTTT CASSSPTGNTEAFF
TRBJ1-6 TRBV30 . . 13 TGTGCGGTCGACAGCTCAAACAATTCACCCCTCCACTTT CAVDSSNNSPLHF
TRBJ1-1 TRBV13 . . 13 TGTGCCAGCAGCTTTAACAGGGTAAGTGAAGCTTTCTTT CASSFNRVSEAFF
TRBJ2-7 TRBV5-1 TRBD1 . 17 TGCGCCAGCAGCCAAGGGAGGTGGACAGGGGATGTTTACGAGCAGTACTTC CASSQGRWTGDVYEQYF
TRBJ2-1 TRBV11-2 TRBD2 . 15 TGTGCCAGCAGCTTAGCGGGGGGGCTACACAATGAGCAGTTCTTC CASSLAGGLHNEQFF
TRBJ1-6 TRBV7-9 . . 13 TGTGCCAGCCAGGGAAAGGGTAATTCACCCCTCCACTTT CASQGKGNSPLHF
TRBJ1-5 TRBV3-1/TRBV3-2 . . 13 TGTGCCAGCAGCCAAGGACAGTTCTTGGCCCAGCATTTT CASSQGQFLAQHF
TRBJ2-7 TRBV5-5 . . 15 TGTGCCAGCAGCTTGGACGGACAGACATACTACGAGCAGTACTTC CASSLDGQTYYEQYF
TRBJ2-1 TRBV5-1 TRBD2 . 13 TGCGCCAGCAGCTTCGGGGGGAACAATGAGCAGTTCTTC CASSFGGNNEQFF
TRBJ2-7 TRBV7-2 TRBD2 once 16 TGTGCCAGCAGCTCCTCGGGACTAGCGGTAACCTACGAGCAGTACTTC CASSSSGLAVTYEQYF
TRBJ1-2 TRBV28 . . 14 TGTGCCAGCGGATCTAGTACGCTGGACTATGGCTACACCTTC CASGSSTLDYGYTF
TRBJ1-1 TRBV6-5 . once 11 TGTGCCAGCACTTCACCAGGGGAAGCTTTCTTT CASTSPGEAFF
TRBJ2-7 TRBV5-1 . . 14 TGCGCCAGCAGCTTGGAGGAGGTAAGCTACGAGCAGTACTTC CASSLEEVSYEQYF
TRBJ2-7 TRBV21-1 . . 16 TGTGCCAGCATCGACGCCCAACAGGGGGGATGTTACGAGCAGTACTTC CASIDAQQGGCYEQYF
TRBJ1-1 TRBV12-3/TRBV12-4 . once 13 TGTGCCAGCAGTTTTCAGGGAGTGGAGGGAGCTTTCTTT CASSFQGVEGAFF
TRBJ2-7 TRBV5-1 TRBD1 . 18 TGCGCCAGCAGCCCCCGGACAGGGGGGCGGGGAGGAGGATACGAGCAGTACTTC CASSPRTGGRGGGYEQYF
TRBJ1-2 TRBV15 TRBD1 . 14 TGTGCCACCAGCAGAGCCCTGGGACAGCGGTCATTAAACTTC CATSRALGQRSLNF
TRBJ1-2 TRBV5-5 . . 14 TGTGCCAGCAGCTCTCGACAGTATGTTGGTGGCTACACCTTC CASSSRQYVGGYTF
TRBJ1-4 TRBV18 TRBD1 . 20 TGTGCCAGCTCACCACGCACCGGGACAGGGGGCGTCTTAACTAATGAAAAACTGTTTTTT CASSPRTGTGGVLTNEKLFF
TRBJ2-1 TRBV11-3 . few 14 TGTGCCAGCAGCTTATTGAGGGGGAGTAATGAGCAGTTCTTC CASSLLRGSNEQFF
TRBJ2-2 TRBV6-5 TRBD1 . 15 TGTGCCAGCAGTACGGACAGGGCGAACACCGGGGAGCTGTTTTTT CASSTDRANTGELFF